This entry lists 21 T cell receptor beta chains sequenced from one sample in a study of T-cell memory formation after mild COVID-19. TCRdb re-called the 5' RACE reads through MiXCR, storing one row per CDR3 protein. The sample has around 300,000 distinct CDR3 sequences, roughly an eighth seen once; the top ten hold around a fifth. Specimen: PBMCs or a T cell subset sorted from them (not recorded which). The source of these receptors is a man between 18 and 35 years old who had mild COVID-19 (a few samples of this study predate the infection). Cell type and time point are not known.

The rearrangement uses TRBV7-8 and TRBJ1-1; 9 positions agree with TRBD1. J lost 4 bases, V lost 4 bases, and 7 bases had no gene match. There are 15 residues in the CDR3. CDR1 is SGHVS, CDR2 FQNEAQ, per germline. CDR3 in DNA: TGTGCCAGCAGCTACCAGGGACAGGGTGGCACTGAAGCTTTCTTT. Translated, it gives CASSYQGQGGTEAFF. Together with reference TRBV7-8 and TRBJ1-1, the CDR3 gives the full variable domain: GAGVSQSPRYKVAKRGQDVALRCDPISGHVSLFWYQQALGQGPEFLTYFQNEAQLDKSGLPSDRFFAERPEGSVSTLKIQRTQQEDSAVYLCASSYQGQGGTEAFFGQGTRLTVV.

This clonotype has a handful of counts. CDR3 in amino acids: CASSSMTGTYEQYV. The CDR3 DNA sequence: TGTGCCAGCAGCTCCATGACAGGGACCTACGAGCAGTACGTC. This chain connects TRBV6-2 or TRBV6-3 to TRBJ2-7; 7 nucleotides align to TRBD1. Looked up from germline, CDR1 is MNHEY and CDR2 is SVGEGT. With V trimmed by 6 bases and J by 2 bases, 7 bases remained unmatched. CDR3 size: 14 residues.

The chain uses TRBV28 and TRBJ2-3; D unresolved. Germline CDR1 reads MDHEN; CDR2 reads SYDVKM. CDR3 size: 14 residues. Trimming took 3 bases from V and 5 from J, leaving 12 bases between them. The CDR3: CASSLAGDVDTQYF. The CDR3 bases are TGTGCCAGCAGTTTGGCAGGCGACGTAGATACGCAGTATTTT. Variable domain in full (rest from reference TRBV28 and TRBJ2-3): DVKVTQSSRYLVKRTGEKVFLECVQDMDHENMFWYRQDPGLGLRLIYFSYDVKMKEKGDIPEGYSVSREKKERFSLILESASTNQTSMYLCASSLAGDVDTQYFGPGTRLTVL.

A few counts support this clonotype. The V gene is TRBV11-2, the J gene TRBJ2-5; TRBD1 or TRBD2 may be the D gene (7 bases each). The CDR3 has 15 amino acids. CDR1 and CDR2 from the germline V gene are SGHAT and FQNNGV. V was pared by 4 bases and J by 9 bases, with 21 bases between. The CDR3: CASSSGGTVVSPQYF. The DNA of the CDR3 is TGTGCCAGCAGCTCCGGGGGGACAGTTGTCAGTCCCCAGTACTTC.

This clonotype was picked up a small number of times. In DNA form, the CDR3 reads TGTGCCAGTAGTATTTGGGGGACAGATACGCAGTATTTT. As protein: CASSIWGTDTQYF. V and J are TRBV19 and TRBJ2-3, with D tentatively TRBD1 or TRBD2 (5 bases each). V was cut by 3 bases and J by 3 bases, with 7 bases left in between. The CDR3 has 13 amino acids. Germline CDR1 reads LNHDA; CDR2 reads SQIVND (reference sequence).

The V gene is TRBV5-1, the J gene TRBJ2-2, with 11 bases identical to TRBD2. V was clipped by 8 bases and J by 4 bases; unmatched bases: 4. Per the germline V gene, CDR1 is SGHRS and CDR2 is YFSETQ. The CDR3 has 14 residues. The CDR3: CASRLAGTTGELFF. In nucleotides, the CDR3 is TGCGCCAGTAGACTAGCGGGGACCACCGGGGAGCTGTTTTTT.

This chain connects TRBV20-1 to TRBJ2-1; 8 nucleotides agree with TRBD1. The CDR3 consists of 14 residues. J lost 8 bases, V lost 6 bases, and 12 bases had no gene match. The V gene's germline CDR1 is DFQATT and CDR2 SNEGSKA (reference sequence). As DNA, the CDR3 is TGCAGTGCGCTTCTAGTGCCAGGGGGCGATGAGCAGTTCTTC. Encoded protein: CSALLVPGGDEQFF.

This clonotype was detected only a few times. CDR3 bases: TGTGCCATCAGCAACCGAGGGACAGGGGGACTTGATATGGGTCGCGAGCAGTACTTC. Translation: CAISNRGTGGLDMGREQYF. The chain uses TRBV10-3 and TRBJ2-7; 11 nucleotides align to TRBD1. Trimming removed 6 bases from V and 6 bases from J; junction bases left unmatched: 22. CDR1 ENHRY and CDR2 SYGVKD come from the germline V gene. The CDR3 is made up of 19 amino acids.

This sequence joins TRBV4-3 and TRBJ2-3; 8 nucleotides align to TRBD2. This CDR3 comprises 16 residues. CDR1 and CDR2 (germline): LGHNA, YSLEER. V shed 2 bases and J 4 bases; nucleotides not matched to a gene: 8. CDR3 residues: CASSQNGGAGADTQYF. The CDR3 DNA is TGCGCCAGCAGCCAAAACGGGGGGGCCGGCGCAGATACGCAGTATTTT.

This clonotype came up many times. The V and J genes are TRBV10-3 and TRBJ2-5, with 8 bases lining up with TRBD1. The CDR3 contains 14 residues. The ends lost 4 bases at V and 4 bases at J; junction bases unmatched: 5. Germline V gene sequence: CDR1 ENHRY, CDR2 SYGVKD. In DNA form, the CDR3 reads TGTGCCATCAGTGGCATACAGGGGGGAGAGACCCAGTACTTC. This gives the protein CAISGIQGGETQYF.

This clonotype turned up a few times. This sequence joins TRBV3-1 and TRBJ2-1, with 7 bases lining up with TRBD2. This CDR3 contains 18 residues. V lost 0 bases to trimming and J lost 0 bases; unmatched junction nucleotides: 8. Germline-derived CDR1 and CDR2 are LGHDT and YNNKEL (reference sequence). The CDR3 nucleotides are TGTGCCAGCAGCCAAGATCGCGGGGGTCTTAGCTCCTACAATGAGCAGTTCTTC. The encoded protein is CASSQDRGGLSSYNEQFF.

This clonotype showed up just a few times. The chain recombines TRBV20-1 with TRBJ1-1; 7 bases align to TRBD1. After removal of 1 base from V and 1 base from J, the junction contained 3 bases not matched to a gene. The CDR3 length is 14 residues. Germline CDR1 DFQATT, CDR2 SNEGSKA (reference sequence). The CDR3 here is CSARGDRSNTEAFF. CDR3 bases: TGCAGTGCTAGAGGGGACAGATCGAACACTGAAGCTTTCTTT.

The sample holds a few counts of this clonotype. The rearrangement uses TRBV7-3 and TRBJ2-3; D gene unclear. With 4 bases removed from V and 6 bases from J, the gap between germline ends came to 11 bases. Looked up from germline, CDR1 is SGHTA and CDR2 is FQGTGA. The length of the CDR3 is 13 residues. CDR3 DNA sequence: TGTGCCAGCAGCTCGACTGAGGTGGATACGCAGTATTTT. This codes for CASSSTEVDTQYF.

This chain uses TRBV6-5 with TRBJ1-3; D ambiguous. Germline V gene sequence: CDR1 MNHEY, CDR2 SVGAGI. The CDR3 loop spans 15 amino acids. V dropped 0 bases and J dropped 4 bases, with 10 bases sitting between them. DNA for the CDR3: TGTGCCAGCAGTTACTCGCGGTTTGGAGGAAACACCATATATTTT. It is translated as CASSYSRFGGNTIYF.

This clonotype was found many times. V and J are TRBV6-6 and TRBJ1-2; D uncertain. This CDR3 region has 14 residues. With 2 bases removed from V and 8 bases from J, the gap between germline ends came to 15 bases. Germline values: CDR1 MNHNY, CDR2 SVGAGI (reference sequence). CDR3: CASSYPDDLGGYTF. The CDR3, as DNA: TGTGCCAGCAGTTACCCGGACGACCTGGGCGGCTACACCTTC.

The chain joins TRBV20-1 to TRBJ2-5; a weak D match, TRBD2 (7 bases). The CDR3 length is 15 residues. From germline, CDR1 is DFQATT and CDR2 SNEGSKA (reference sequence). V was cut by 3 bases and J by 5 bases, with 19 bases left in between. CDR3: CSASPRGATWETQYF. CDR3 nucleotides: TGCAGTGCTAGTCCCCGGGGGGCTACTTGGGAGACCCAGTACTTC.

V is TRBV24-1 and J is TRBJ2-1; a possible D gene is TRBD2 (5 bases). Germline loops: CDR1 KGHDR, CDR2 SFDVKD. V gave up 9 bases and J gave up 6 bases, with 8 bases separating them. The CDR3 sequence is 11 residues long. In nucleotides, the CDR3 is TGTGCCACCGCCGGGGTCAATGAGCAGTTCTTC. Residues: CATAGVNEQFF.

This clonotype showed up just a few times. The rearrangement links TRBV5-1 to TRBJ1-1, with 10 bases identical to TRBD1. The CDR3 runs 15 residues. Trimming removed 3 bases from V and 1 base from J; junction bases left unmatched: 3. Germline CDR1 and CDR2: SGHRS and YFSETQ. CDR3 protein: CASSWGQGKNTEAFF. As DNA, the CDR3 is TGCGCCAGCAGCTGGGGACAGGGGAAGAACACTGAAGCTTTCTTT.

This clonotype has more than one count but fewer than ten. This chain connects TRBV12-5 to TRBJ1-5; 8 bases are shared with TRBD1. The CDR3 contains 14 residues. The ends lost 5 bases at V and 3 bases at J; junction bases unmatched: 3. The V gene's germline CDR1 is LGHNT and CDR2 FRNRAP. The CDR3 bases are TGTGCTAGTGGTACAGGGGGGGTCAATCAGCCCCAGCATTTT. Amino acids: CASGTGGVNQPQHF.

The chain couples TRBV5-6 to TRBJ1-2; D might be TRBD1 (5 bases). There are 15 residues in the CDR3. Trimming took off 2 bases at V and 4 bases at J, with 15 bases between the two ends. Germline V CDR1 and CDR2: SGHDT, YYEEEE. CDR3 protein: CASSFFSGGSYGYTF. The CDR3, as DNA: TGTGCCAGCAGCTTCTTTTCGGGGGGTAGCTATGGCTACACCTTC.

The table lists this clonotype with many counts. The chain employs TRBV18 and TRBJ2-2; a possible D gene is TRBD1 (6 bases). The CDR3 extends over 16 amino acids. The germline V gene encodes CDR1 KGHSH and CDR2 LQKENI. Trimming removed 3 bases at V and 1 base at J, with 12 bases between. CDR3 loop: CASSPAGQMNTGELFF. The CDR3 DNA follows: TGTGCCAGCTCACCTGCCGGACAGATGAACACCGGGGAGCTGTTTTTT.